Listed here is a single T cell receptor (beta chain). As handled by the study authors: Estimates of nucleated cell counts were drawn from the amplification of reference gene primers. TCRdb's copy holds only in-frame clones and misses some; the assay was immunoSEQ multiplex PCR. V and J calls and clone size are those listed in that table; D and trimming were worked out from the DNA. The profile shows 61,000 or so clones, roughly 86% of them singletons. This record comes from a study of blood T cell repertoires in COVID-19. The wider study: Samples of COVID-19 (acute and convalescent) were obtained from the United States, Italy and Spain. PBMCs, B-cell-depleted T cells, or T cells provided the cDNA or gDNA that made up the material.

V lost 1 base, J lost 4 bases, and 9 bases stayed unmatched. The CDR3 has 17 residues. Germline CDR1 reads LGHNT; CDR2 reads FRNRAP. The receptor's source is a woman aged 50 to 60 with active or convalescent COVID-19. What was sequenced was peripheral blood. The genes are TRBV12-5 and TRBJ1-4; TRBD1 agrees at 7 bases. The CDR3 reads CASGLGTWDSFNEKLFF. The CDR3, as DNA: TGTGCTAGTGGTTTGGGGACCTGGGACAGCTTTAATGAAAAACTGTTTTTT.